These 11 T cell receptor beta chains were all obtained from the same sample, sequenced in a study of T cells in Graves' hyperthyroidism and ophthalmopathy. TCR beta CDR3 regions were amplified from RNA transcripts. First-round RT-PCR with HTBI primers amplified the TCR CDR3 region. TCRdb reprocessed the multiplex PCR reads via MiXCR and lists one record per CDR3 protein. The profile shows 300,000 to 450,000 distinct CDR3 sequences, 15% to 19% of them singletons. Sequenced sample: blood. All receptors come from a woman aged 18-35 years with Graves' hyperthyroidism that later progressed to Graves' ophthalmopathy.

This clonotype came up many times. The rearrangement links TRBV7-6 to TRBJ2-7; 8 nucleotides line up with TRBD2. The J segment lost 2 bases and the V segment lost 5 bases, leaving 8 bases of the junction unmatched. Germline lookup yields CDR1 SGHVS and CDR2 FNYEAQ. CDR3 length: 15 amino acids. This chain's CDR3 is CASSRTGLVTYEQYF. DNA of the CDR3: TGTGCCAGCAGCCGGACGGGACTAGTTACCTACGAGCAGTACTTC.

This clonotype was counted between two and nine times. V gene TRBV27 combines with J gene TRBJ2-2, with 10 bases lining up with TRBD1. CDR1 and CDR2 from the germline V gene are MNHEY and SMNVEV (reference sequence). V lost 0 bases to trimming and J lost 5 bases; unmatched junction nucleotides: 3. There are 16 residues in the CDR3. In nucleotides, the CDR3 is TGTGCCAGCAGTTTATCGAGGACAGGGGGGACCGGGGAGCTGTTTTTT. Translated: CASSLSRTGGTGELFF.

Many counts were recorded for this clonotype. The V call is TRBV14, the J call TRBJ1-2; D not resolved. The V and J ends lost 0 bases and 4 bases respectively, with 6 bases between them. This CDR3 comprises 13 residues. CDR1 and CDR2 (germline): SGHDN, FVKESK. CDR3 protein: CASSQEGGYGYTF. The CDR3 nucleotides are TGTGCCAGCAGCCAAGAAGGTGGCTATGGCTACACCTTC.

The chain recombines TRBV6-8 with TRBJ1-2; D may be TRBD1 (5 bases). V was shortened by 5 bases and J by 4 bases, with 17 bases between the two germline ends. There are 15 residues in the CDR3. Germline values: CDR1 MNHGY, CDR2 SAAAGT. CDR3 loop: CASSNRDGSPYGYTF. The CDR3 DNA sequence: TGTGCCAGCAGTAACCGGGACGGGAGTCCCTATGGCTACACCTTC.

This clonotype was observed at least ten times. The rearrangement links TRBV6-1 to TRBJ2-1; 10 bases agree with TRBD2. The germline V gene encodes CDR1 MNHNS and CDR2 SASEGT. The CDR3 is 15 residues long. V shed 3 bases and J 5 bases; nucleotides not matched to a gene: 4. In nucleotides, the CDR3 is TGTGCCAGCAGTGATTTAGCGGGAGGCCACAATGAGCAGTTCTTC. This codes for CASSDLAGGHNEQFF.

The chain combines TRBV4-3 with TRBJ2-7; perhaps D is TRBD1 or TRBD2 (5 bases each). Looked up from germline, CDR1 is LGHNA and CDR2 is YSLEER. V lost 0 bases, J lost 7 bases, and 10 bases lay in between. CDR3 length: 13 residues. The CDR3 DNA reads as TGCGCCAGCAGCCAAGAAAGGTGGGGGGAGCAGTACTTC. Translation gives CASSQERWGEQYF.

CDR3 sequence: CASSVDGTAYNEQFF. The CDR3 DNA sequence: TGTGCCAGCAGCGTAGACGGGACAGCCTACAATGAGCAGTTCTTC. The chain has TRBV9 and TRBJ2-1, with 7 bases fitting TRBD1. In germline, CDR1 is SGDLS, CDR2 YYNGEE. The V and J ends lost 0 bases and 2 bases, in that order; junction bases with no gene match: 2. The CDR3 totals 15 residues.

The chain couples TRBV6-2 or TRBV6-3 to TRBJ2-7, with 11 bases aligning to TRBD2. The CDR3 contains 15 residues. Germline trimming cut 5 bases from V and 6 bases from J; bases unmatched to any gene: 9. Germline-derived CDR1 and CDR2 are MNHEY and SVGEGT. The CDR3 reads CASSAGVGLAAEQYF. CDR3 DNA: TGTGCCAGCAGTGCAGGGGTGGGACTAGCGGCCGAGCAGTACTTC.

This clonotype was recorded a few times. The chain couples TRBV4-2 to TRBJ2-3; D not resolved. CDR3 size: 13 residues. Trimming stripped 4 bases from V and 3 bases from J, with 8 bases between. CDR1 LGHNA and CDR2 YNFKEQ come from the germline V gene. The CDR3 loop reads CASSPLETDTQYF. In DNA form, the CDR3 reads TGTGCCAGCAGCCCCCTGGAGACAGATACGCAGTATTTT.

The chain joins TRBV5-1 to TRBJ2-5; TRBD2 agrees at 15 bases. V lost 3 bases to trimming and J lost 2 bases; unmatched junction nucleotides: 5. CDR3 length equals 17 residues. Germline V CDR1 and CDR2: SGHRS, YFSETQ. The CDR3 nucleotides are TGCGCCAGCAGCTGGACTGGACTAGCGGGAGGGCAAGAGACCCAGTACTTC. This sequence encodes CASSWTGLAGGQETQYF.

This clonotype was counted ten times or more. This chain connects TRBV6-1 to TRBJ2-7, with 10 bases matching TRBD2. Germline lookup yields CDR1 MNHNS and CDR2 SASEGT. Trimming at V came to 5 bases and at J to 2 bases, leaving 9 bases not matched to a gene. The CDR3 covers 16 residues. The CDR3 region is CASSPRGGTSAYEQYF. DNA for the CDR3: TGTGCCAGCAGTCCACGGGGGGGGACTAGCGCCTACGAGCAGTACTTC.